This TCR beta chain was profiled in a study of immune heterogeneity within non-small cell lung tumors. V lost 6 bases and J lost 7, with 13 bases in between. Germline V gene sequence: CDR1 SEHNR, CDR2 FQNEAQ (reference sequence). The CDR3 covers 12 residues. Bulk tumor genomic DNA served as template, at roughly 630 ng per sample. While surgery was under way, several biopsies spaced far apart were taken per primary tumor. Undergoing curative surgery were patients whose non-small cell lung cancer was untreated and newly diagnosed. A total of under 16 patients with newly diagnosed non-small cell lung cancer, all of whom were undergoing surgery with curative intent, made up the donors. For the TCR beta CDR3, multiplex PCR with 32 V and 13 J primers performed the amplification. TCRdb passed the multiplex PCR reads through MiXCR, listing each CDR3 protein once. In the table there are thousands of distinct CDR3 sequences, roughly 46% of which are singletons.

Of note for this clonotype: Its antigen is undetermined.

Whole-study findings and limits: Clonotypes of T-cell receptor beta found at high frequency were largely distinct between individual patients. Identical dominant CDR3 beta clonotypes recurred across a patient's tumor sites, together with site-unique high-frequency clones.

This receptor was taken from a man in his 60s with non-small cell lung cancer. The chain is built from TRBV7-9 and TRBJ2-7; D perhaps matches TRBD1 (6 bases). Sequences were obtained from lung tumor tissue. The CDR3: CASRGRGEEQYF. The CDR3 coding sequence is TGTGCCAGCAGGGGCAGGGGTGAGGAGCAGTACTTC.